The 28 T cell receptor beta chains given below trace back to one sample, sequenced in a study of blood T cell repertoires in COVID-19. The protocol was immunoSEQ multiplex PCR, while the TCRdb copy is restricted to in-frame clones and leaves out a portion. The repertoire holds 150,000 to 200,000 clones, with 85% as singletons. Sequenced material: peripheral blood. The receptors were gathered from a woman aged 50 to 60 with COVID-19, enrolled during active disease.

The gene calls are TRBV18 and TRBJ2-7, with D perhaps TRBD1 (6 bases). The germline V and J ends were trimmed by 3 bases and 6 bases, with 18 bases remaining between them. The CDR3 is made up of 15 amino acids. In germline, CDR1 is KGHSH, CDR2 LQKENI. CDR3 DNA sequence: TGTGCCAGCTCACCCCGATTAGACAGGAATCTCGAGCAGTACTTC. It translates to CASSPRLDRNLEQYF.

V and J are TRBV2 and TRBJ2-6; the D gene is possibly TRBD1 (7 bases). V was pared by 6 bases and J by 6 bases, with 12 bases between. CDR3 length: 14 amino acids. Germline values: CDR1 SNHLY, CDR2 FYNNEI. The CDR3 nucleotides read TGTGCCAGCAGACAGGGGCGGGAGGCCAACGTCCTGACTTTC. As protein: CASRQGREANVLTF.

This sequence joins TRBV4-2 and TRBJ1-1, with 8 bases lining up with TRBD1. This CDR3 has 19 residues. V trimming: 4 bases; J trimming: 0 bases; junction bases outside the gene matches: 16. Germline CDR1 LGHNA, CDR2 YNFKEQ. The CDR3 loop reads CASSLNPQGAGVMNTEAFF. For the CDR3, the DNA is TGTGCCAGCAGCCTAAACCCGCAGGGGGCGGGAGTAATGAACACTGAAGCTTTCTTT.

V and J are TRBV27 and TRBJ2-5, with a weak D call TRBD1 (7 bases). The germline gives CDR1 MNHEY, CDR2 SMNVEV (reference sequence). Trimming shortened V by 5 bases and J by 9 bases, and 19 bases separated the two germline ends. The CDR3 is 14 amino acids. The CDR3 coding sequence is TGTGCCAGCAGTCCCCGGTGGCAGGGGGAGGCCCAGTACTTC. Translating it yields CASSPRWQGEAQYF.

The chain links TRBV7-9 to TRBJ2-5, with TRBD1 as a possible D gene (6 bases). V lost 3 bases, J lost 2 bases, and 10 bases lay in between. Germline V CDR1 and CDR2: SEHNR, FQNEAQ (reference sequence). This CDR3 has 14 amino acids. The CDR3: CASSLSGVQETQYF. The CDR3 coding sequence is TGTGCCAGCAGCTTGTCAGGGGTGCAAGAGACCCAGTACTTC.

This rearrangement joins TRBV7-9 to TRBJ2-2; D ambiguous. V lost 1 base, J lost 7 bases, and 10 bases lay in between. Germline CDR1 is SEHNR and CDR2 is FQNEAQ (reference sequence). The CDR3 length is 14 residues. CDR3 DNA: TGTGCCAGCAGCTTAGGAGTAGATGGCGGGGAGCTGTTTTTT. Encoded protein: CASSLGVDGGELFF.

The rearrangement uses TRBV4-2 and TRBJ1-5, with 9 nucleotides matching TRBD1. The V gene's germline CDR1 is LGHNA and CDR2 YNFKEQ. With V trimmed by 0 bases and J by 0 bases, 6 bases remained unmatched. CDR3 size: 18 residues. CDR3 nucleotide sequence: TGTGCCAGCAGCCAAGAATGGGACAGGGCTTATAGCAATCAGCCCCAGCATTTT. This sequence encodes CASSQEWDRAYSNQPQHF.

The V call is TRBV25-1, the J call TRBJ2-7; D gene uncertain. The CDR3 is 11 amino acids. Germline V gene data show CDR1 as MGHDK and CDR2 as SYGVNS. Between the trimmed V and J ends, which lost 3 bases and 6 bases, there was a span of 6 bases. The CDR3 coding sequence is TGTGCCAGCAGTGATTATCGCGAGCAGTACTTC. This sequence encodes CASSDYREQYF.

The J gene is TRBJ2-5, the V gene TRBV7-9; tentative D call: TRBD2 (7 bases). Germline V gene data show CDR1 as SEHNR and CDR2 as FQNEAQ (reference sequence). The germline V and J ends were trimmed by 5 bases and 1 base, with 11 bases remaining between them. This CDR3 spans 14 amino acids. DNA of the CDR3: TGTGCCAGCAGCCTACGGGGGGCCCAAGAGACCCAGTACTTC. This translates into CASSLRGAQETQYF.

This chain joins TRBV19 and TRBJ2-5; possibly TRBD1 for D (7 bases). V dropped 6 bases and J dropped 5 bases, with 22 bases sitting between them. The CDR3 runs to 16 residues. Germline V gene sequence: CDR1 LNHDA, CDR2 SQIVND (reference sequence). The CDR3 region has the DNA TGTGCCAGTAGCCTAGGACAGGCGAGTGCGGGGGAGACCCAGTACTTC. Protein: CASSLGQASAGETQYF.

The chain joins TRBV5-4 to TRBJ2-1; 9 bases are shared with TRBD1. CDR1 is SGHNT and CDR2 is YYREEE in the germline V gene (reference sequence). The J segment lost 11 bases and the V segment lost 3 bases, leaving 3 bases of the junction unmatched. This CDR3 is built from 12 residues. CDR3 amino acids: CASSSGQGQQFF. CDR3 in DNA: TGTGCCAGCAGCTCGGGACAGGGACAGCAGTTCTTC.

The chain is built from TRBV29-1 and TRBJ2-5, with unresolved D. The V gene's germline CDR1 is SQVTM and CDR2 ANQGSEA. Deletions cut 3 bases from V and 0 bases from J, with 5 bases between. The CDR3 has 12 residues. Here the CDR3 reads CSVDQNQETQYF. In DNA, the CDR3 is TGCAGCGTTGACCAAAACCAAGAGACCCAGTACTTC.

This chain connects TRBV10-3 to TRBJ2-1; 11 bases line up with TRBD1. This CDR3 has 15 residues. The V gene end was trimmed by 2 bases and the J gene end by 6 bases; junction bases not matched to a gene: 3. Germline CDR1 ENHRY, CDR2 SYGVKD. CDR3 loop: CAISEGQGAVNEQFF. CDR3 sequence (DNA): TGTGCCATCAGTGAGGGACAGGGGGCGGTCAATGAGCAGTTCTTC.

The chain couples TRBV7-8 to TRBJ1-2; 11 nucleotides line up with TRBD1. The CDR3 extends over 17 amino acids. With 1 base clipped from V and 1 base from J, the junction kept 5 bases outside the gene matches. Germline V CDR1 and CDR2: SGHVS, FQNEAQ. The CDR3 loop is CASSLVGTGGINYGYTF. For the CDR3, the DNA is TGTGCCAGCAGCTTAGTGGGGACAGGGGGAATTAACTATGGCTACACCTTC.

The CDR3 protein is CASSVEFSQEDTQYF. The CDR3 coding sequence is TGTGCCAGCAGCGTAGAGTTCTCTCAGGAAGATACGCAGTATTTT. The chain employs TRBV9 and TRBJ2-3; D gene uncertain. V lost 0 bases to trimming and J lost 5 bases, with 13 bases between them. The CDR3 totals 15 residues. From germline, CDR1 is SGDLS and CDR2 YYNGEE.

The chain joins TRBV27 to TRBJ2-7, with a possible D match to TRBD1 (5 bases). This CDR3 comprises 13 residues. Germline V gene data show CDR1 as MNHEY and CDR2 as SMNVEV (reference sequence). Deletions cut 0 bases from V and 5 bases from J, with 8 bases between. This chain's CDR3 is CASSLSGVHEQYF. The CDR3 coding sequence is TGTGCCAGCAGTTTATCAGGGGTCCACGAGCAGTACTTC.

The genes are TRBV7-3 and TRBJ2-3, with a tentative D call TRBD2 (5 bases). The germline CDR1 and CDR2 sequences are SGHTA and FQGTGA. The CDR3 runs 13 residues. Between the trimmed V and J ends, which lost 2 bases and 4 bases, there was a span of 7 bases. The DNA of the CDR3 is TGTGCCAGCAGCTTAGCGGGTGCAGATACGCAGTATTTT. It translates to CASSLAGADTQYF. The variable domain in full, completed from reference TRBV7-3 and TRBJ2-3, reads GAGVSQTPSNKVTEKGKYVELRCDPISGHTALYWYRQSLGQGPEFLIYFQGTGAADDSGLPNDRFFAVRPEGSVSTLKIQRTERGDSAVYLCASSLAGADTQYFGPGTRLTVL.

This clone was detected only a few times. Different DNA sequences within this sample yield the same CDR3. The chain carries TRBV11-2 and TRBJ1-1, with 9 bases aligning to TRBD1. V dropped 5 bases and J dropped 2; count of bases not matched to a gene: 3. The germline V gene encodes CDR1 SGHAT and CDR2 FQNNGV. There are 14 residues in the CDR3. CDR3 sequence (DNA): TGTGCCAGCAGCGGGGGACAGGGAAACACTGAAGCTTTCTTT. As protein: CASSGGQGNTEAFF. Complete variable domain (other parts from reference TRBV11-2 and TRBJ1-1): EAGVAQSPRYKIIEKRQSVAFWCNPISGHATLYWYQQILGQGPKLLIQFQNNGVVDDSQLPKDRFSAERLKGVDSTLKIQPAKLEDSAVYLCASSGGQGNTEAFFGQGTRLTVV.

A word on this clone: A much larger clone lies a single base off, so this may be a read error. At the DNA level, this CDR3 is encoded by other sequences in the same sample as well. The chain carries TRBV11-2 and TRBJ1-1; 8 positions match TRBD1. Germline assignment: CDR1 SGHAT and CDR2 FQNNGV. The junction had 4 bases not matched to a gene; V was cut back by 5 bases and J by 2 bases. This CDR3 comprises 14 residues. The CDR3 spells CASSHGQGNTEAFF. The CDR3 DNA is TGTGCCAGCAGCCACGGACAGGGAAACACTGAAGCTTTCTTT.

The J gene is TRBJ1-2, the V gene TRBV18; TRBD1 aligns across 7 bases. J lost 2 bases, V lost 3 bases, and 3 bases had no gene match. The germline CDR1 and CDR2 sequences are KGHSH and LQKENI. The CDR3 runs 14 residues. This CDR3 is CASSPDRENYGYTF. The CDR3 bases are TGTGCCAGCTCACCTGACAGGGAAAACTATGGCTACACCTTC.

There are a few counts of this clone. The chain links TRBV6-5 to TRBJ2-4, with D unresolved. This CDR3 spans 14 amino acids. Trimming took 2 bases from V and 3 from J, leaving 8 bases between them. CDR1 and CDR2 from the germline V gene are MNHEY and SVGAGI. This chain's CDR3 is CASSYRHLKNIQYF. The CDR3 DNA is TGTGCCAGCAGTTACCGACACCTCAAAAACATTCAGTACTTC.

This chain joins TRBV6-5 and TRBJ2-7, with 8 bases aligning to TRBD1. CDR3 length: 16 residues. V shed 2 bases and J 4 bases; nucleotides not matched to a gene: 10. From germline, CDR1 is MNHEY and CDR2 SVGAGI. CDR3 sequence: CASSYGDAGGMYEQYF. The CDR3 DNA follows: TGTGCCAGCAGTTACGGGGACGCAGGGGGCATGTACGAGCAGTACTTC.

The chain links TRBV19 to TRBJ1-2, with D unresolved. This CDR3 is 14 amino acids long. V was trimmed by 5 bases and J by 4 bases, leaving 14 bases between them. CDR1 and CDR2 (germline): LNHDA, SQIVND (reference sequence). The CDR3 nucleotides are TGTGCCAGTAGTCTCCGGGAGAAAAGCTATGGCTACACCTTC. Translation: CASSLREKSYGYTF.

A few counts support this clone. The CDR3 sequence is CASSWGQQKLHF. For the CDR3, the DNA is TGTGCCAGCAGCTGGGGACAGCAAAAACTCCACTTT. The chain is built from TRBV5-4 and TRBJ1-6; 7 nucleotides agree with TRBD1. The ends lost 3 bases at V and 16 bases at J; junction bases unmatched: 7. This CDR3 is built from 12 residues. CDR1 and CDR2 from the germline V gene are SGHNT and YYREEE (reference sequence). Complete variable domain (other parts from reference TRBV5-4 and TRBJ1-6): ETGVTQSPTHLIKTRGQQVTLRCSSQSGHNTVSWYQQALGQGPQFIFQYYREEENGRGNFPPRFSGLQFPNYSSELNVNALELDDSALYLCASSWGQQKLHFGNGTRLTVT.

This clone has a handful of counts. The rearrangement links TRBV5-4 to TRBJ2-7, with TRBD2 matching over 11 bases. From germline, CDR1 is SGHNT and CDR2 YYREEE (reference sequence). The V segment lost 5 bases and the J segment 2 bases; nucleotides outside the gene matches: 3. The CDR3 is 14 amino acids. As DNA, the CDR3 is TGTGCCAGCAGTCCTAGCGGGGGGCCCTACGAGCAGTACTTC. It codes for CASSPSGGPYEQYF.

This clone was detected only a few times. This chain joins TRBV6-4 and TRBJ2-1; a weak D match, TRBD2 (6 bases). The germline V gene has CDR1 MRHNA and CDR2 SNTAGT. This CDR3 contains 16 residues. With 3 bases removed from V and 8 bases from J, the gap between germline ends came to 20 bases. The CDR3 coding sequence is TGTGCCAGCAGTGAATGCGGGATCGTGGGGCAATATGAGCAGTTCTTC. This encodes CASSECGIVGQYEQFF.

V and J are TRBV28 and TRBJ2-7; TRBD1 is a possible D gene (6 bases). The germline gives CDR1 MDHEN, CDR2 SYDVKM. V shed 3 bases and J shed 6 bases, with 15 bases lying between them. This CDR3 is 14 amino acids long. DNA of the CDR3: TGTGCCAGCAGTTTCGGGCAGGGGAGAGTCGAGCAGTACTTC. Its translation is CASSFGQGRVEQYF.

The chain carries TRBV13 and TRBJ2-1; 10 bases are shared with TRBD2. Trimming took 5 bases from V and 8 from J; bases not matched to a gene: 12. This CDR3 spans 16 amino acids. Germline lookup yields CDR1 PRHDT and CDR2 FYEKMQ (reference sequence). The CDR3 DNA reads TGTGCCAGCAGCGCCCCTCAGCGGGGGGGCTCGGATGAGCAGTTCTTC. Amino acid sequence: CASSAPQRGGSDEQFF.